The present TCR beta chain was sequenced within a study of human T cells and chemical hapten exposure. Many counts were recorded for this clonotype. Time point meaning: healthy volunteer bleed at 6 weeks. The template was total RNA from unfractionated whole blood. Individual cDNA molecules in this library carried unique molecular identifiers. TCRdb fed the RACE reads into MiXCR, producing one record per CDR3 protein. The profile shows about 77,000 distinct CDR3 sequences, around 9.4% of them singletons. Trimming stripped 5 bases from V and 6 bases from J, with 11 bases between. The CDR3 covers 13 residues. Looked up from germline, CDR1 is SEHNR and CDR2 is FQNEAQ (reference sequence).

The sequenced material came from whole blood. The V and J genes are TRBV7-9 and TRBJ1-5, with no clear D. This clonotype originated in a female donor in good health. Some clones in this sample may be carry-over from other donors' samples. CDR3: CASSPDGGQPQHF. In DNA form, the CDR3 reads TGTGCCAGCAGCCCGGATGGCGGTCAGCCCCAGCATTTT.